The next 30 T cell receptor beta chains were all read from a single sample in a study of T cell responses to AZD1222 COVID-19 vaccine. Generated by immunoSEQ multiplex PCR, the TCRdb table keeps only in-frame clones and is missing some. This table holds more than 150,000 clones, roughly 91% found once. The sequences come from peripheral blood, collected on day 0 of AZD1222 vaccination. These receptors originate from an adult in good health.

The CDR3 here is CASSDGQGDTGELFF. CDR3 bases: TGTGCCAGCAGCGACGGACAGGGGGACACCGGGGAGCTGTTTTTT. This chain connects TRBV9 to TRBJ2-2, with 10 bases identical to TRBD1. Trimming took 3 bases from V and 3 from J; bases not matched to a gene: 2. The CDR3 sequence is 15 residues long. Germline V CDR1 and CDR2: SGDLS, YYNGEE.

The rearrangement links TRBV9 to TRBJ2-7; the D call may be TRBD1 or TRBD2 (5 bases each). V was pared by 2 bases and J by 5 bases, with 14 bases between. This CDR3 is built from 14 residues. Germline V gives CDR1 SGDLS, CDR2 YYNGEE. The CDR3 protein is CASSVWGTLDEQYF. The CDR3 bases are TGTGCCAGCAGCGTGTGGGGGACCCTCGACGAGCAGTACTTC.

Concerning this clone: The same CDR3 arises from other DNA sequences in this sample as well. The CDR3 nucleotides read TGCGCCAGCAGCTCACAAGAGACCCAGTACTTC. The encoded protein is CASSSQETQYF. V usage is TRBV5-1 and J usage is TRBJ2-5; no reliable D call. The CDR3 has 11 amino acids. The V end was cut by 3 bases, the J end by 2 bases, with 2 bases between. Germline lookup yields CDR1 SGHRS and CDR2 YFSETQ.

V and J are TRBV5-1 and TRBJ2-7; either TRBD1 or TRBD2 may supply D (6 bases each). Germline assignment: CDR1 SGHRS and CDR2 YFSETQ. CDR3 length: 16 residues. Between the trimmed V and J ends, which lost 0 bases and 1 base, there was a span of 14 bases. The CDR3 sequence is CASSLEGGGISYEQYF. Written as DNA, the CDR3 is TGCGCCAGCAGCTTGGAGGGGGGTGGAATTTCCTACGAGCAGTACTTC.

The CDR3 protein is CASSQITKTGIYGYTF. The CDR3 DNA reads as TGTGCCAGCAGCCAAATTACCAAGACAGGGATCTATGGCTACACCTTC. The genes are TRBV14 and TRBJ1-2, with 7 bases aligning to TRBD1. Germline lookup yields CDR1 SGHDN and CDR2 FVKESK. Germline trimming cut 2 bases from V and 4 bases from J; bases unmatched to any gene: 10. CDR3 length: 16 residues.

This clone was recorded only once. This chain connects TRBV12-5 to TRBJ1-2; D gene ambiguous. Between the trimmed V and J ends, which lost 5 bases and 5 bases, there was a span of 15 bases. The CDR3 is made up of 14 amino acids. Per germline, CDR1 LGHNT and CDR2 FRNRAP. CDR3 bases: TGTGCTAGTGGTCCCCCCCGGGAGGAGTATGGCTACACCTTC. Amino acids: CASGPPREEYGYTF. The full variable domain, with the rest looked up from reference TRBV12-5 and TRBJ1-2, is DARVTQTPRHKVTEMGQEVTMRCQPILGHNTVFWYRQTMMQGLELLAYFRNRAPLDDSGMPKDRFSAEMPDATLATLKIQPSEPRDSAVYFCASGPPREEYGYTFGSGTRLTVV.

This chain links TRBV9 with TRBJ2-7; maybe TRBD1 (6 bases). CDR1 SGDLS and CDR2 YYNGEE come from the germline V gene. Deletions cut 0 bases from V and 5 bases from J, with 9 bases between. This CDR3 has 13 amino acids. The DNA of the CDR3 is TGTGCCAGCAGCGTAGGTCCAGGGGACGAGCAGTACTTC. Protein product: CASSVGPGDEQYF.

There are a few counts of this clone. This rearrangement joins TRBV18 to TRBJ2-3; perhaps TRBD2 as D (5 bases). This CDR3 has 14 amino acids. Trimming shortened V by 0 bases and J by 6 bases, and 10 bases separated the two germline ends. CDR1 is KGHSH and CDR2 is LQKENI in the germline V gene. CDR3 residues: CASSPPDGVDTQYF. In DNA form, the CDR3 reads TGTGCCAGCTCACCACCCGACGGGGTGGATACGCAGTATTTT.

The chain recombines TRBV6-5 with TRBJ2-3, with TRBD2 as a possible D gene (6 bases). V shed 4 bases and J shed 13 bases, with 18 bases lying between them. Per germline, CDR1 MNHEY and CDR2 SVGAGI. This CDR3 contains 13 residues. The CDR3 spells CASSSSRLDYKYF. CDR3 bases: TGTGCCAGCAGTTCTTCAAGACTAGACTACAAGTATTTT.

This chain connects TRBV29-1 to TRBJ2-7, with a weak D call TRBD1 (5 bases). Looked up from germline, CDR1 is SQVTM and CDR2 is ANQGSEA. The V and J ends lost 3 bases and 2 bases respectively, with 17 bases between them. This CDR3 contains 15 residues. The DNA for the CDR3 is TGCAGCGTTGACAATAATGACAGCCCGACCTACGAGCAGTACTTC. This encodes CSVDNNDSPTYEQYF.

Only one count was recorded for this clone. The chain is built from TRBV5-1 and TRBJ1-4; 9 bases map to TRBD1. Germline trimming cut 5 bases from V and 3 bases from J; bases unmatched to any gene: 14. The germline gives CDR1 SGHRS, CDR2 YFSETQ. The CDR3 has 18 residues. The CDR3 sequence is CASRMAAQGASANEKLFF. The CDR3, as DNA: TGCGCCAGCAGGATGGCCGCACAGGGGGCTTCGGCTAATGAAAAACTGTTTTTT. The entire variable domain, with the rest obtained from reference TRBV5-1 and TRBJ1-4, is as follows: KAGVTQTPRYLIKTRGQQVTLSCSPISGHRSVSWYQQTPGQGLQFLFEYFSETQRNKGNFPGRFSGRQFSNSRSEMNVSTLELGDSALYLCASRMAAQGASANEKLFFGSGTQLSVL.

The chain uses TRBV5-6 and TRBJ2-7; possible D gene TRBD1, 5 bases. The CDR3 spans 12 residues. Trimming left V 6 bases short and J 6 bases short, with 13 bases between. The germline V gene encodes CDR1 SGHDT and CDR2 YYEEEE. DNA for the CDR3: TGTGCCAGCACCATCACAGGTCTCGAGCAGTACTTC. It specifies CASTITGLEQYF.

The rearrangement links TRBV19 to TRBJ1-5; D is uncertain. The germline CDR1 and CDR2 sequences are LNHDA and SQIVND (reference sequence). The CDR3 totals 15 residues. Trimming shortened V by 3 bases and J by 2 bases, and 11 bases separated the two germline ends. Here the CDR3 DNA reads TGTGCCAGTAGTATGGGTGTAAGGGGCAATCAGCCCCAGCATTTT. Translating gives CASSMGVRGNQPQHF.

This rearrangement joins TRBV23-1 to TRBJ1-2; D may be TRBD1 (5 bases). TRBV23-1 is reported as an ORF; its role is uncertain. The CDR3 sequence is 14 residues long. The germline V and J ends were trimmed by 1 base and 8 bases, with 14 bases remaining between them. CDR3 sequence reads: CASSQFRSRDGYTF. The CDR3 DNA sequence: TGCGCCAGCAGTCAATTCCGGTCAAGGGACGGCTACACCTTC.

The chain employs TRBV7-9 and TRBJ2-7; D tentatively reads TRBD1 or TRBD2 (5 bases each). CDR1 is SEHNR and CDR2 is FQNEAQ in the germline V gene (reference sequence). V lost 3 bases to trimming and J lost 6 bases, with 12 bases between them. CDR3 length: 13 residues. The CDR3 sequence is CASSFTERGEQYF. The DNA for the CDR3 is TGTGCCAGCAGCTTCACGGAGAGGGGCGAGCAGTACTTC.

The chain combines TRBV14 with TRBJ2-7; weak D call: TRBD2 (6 bases). Trimming left V 0 bases short and J 3 bases short, with 9 bases between. The CDR3 sequence is 14 residues long. Germline loops: CDR1 SGHDN, CDR2 FVKESK. Here the CDR3 reads CASSQEEGSYEQYF. CDR3 nucleotide sequence: TGTGCCAGCAGCCAAGAGGAGGGCAGCTACGAGCAGTACTTC.

Only one count was recorded for this clone. The V gene is TRBV5-6, the J gene TRBJ2-7, with D possibly being TRBD1 (5 bases). Germline V gene data show CDR1 as SGHDT and CDR2 as YYEEEE. This CDR3 comprises 12 residues. The ends were cut back, 2 bases at V and 3 bases at J, with 6 bases in the middle. The CDR3 loop reads CASSFGHYEQYF. The CDR3 DNA reads TGTGCCAGCAGCTTTGGACACTACGAGCAGTACTTC.

V usage is TRBV29-1 and J usage is TRBJ2-3, with D unclear. Trimming cost V 7 bases and J 2 bases, with 4 bases left between them. The CDR3 is 10 amino acids. CDR1 and CDR2 (germline): SQVTM, ANQGSEA. CDR3 nucleotide sequence: TGCAGCGCCGTCACAGATACGCAGTATTTT. Encoded protein: CSAVTDTQYF.

The chain combines TRBV6-6 with TRBJ2-1, with TRBD2 as a possible D gene (5 bases). Germline lookup yields CDR1 MNHNY and CDR2 SVGAGI (reference sequence). Trimming took 0 bases from V and 8 from J, leaving 5 bases between them. CDR3 length: 12 amino acids. In DNA form, the CDR3 reads TGTGCCAGCAGTTACTCGAGGGATGAGCAGTTCTTC. This encodes CASSYSRDEQFF.

The V call is TRBV15, the J call TRBJ1-5, with 10 bases aligning to TRBD1. The CDR3 totals 17 residues. CDR1 and CDR2 (germline): LNHNV, YYDKDF (reference sequence). V was pared by 0 bases and J by 7 bases, with 9 bases of the junction left unmatched. CDR3 sequence reads: CATSRDPGQGTGQPQHF. The DNA for the CDR3 is TGTGCCACCAGCAGAGATCCGGGACAGGGGACGGGCCAGCCCCAGCATTTT.

Here the CDR3 reads CAARQGQAGNTIYF. CDR3 nucleotides: TGTGCCGCCCGACAGGGTCAAGCTGGAAACACCATATATTTT. The V call is TRBV28, the J call TRBJ1-3, with 7 bases aligning to TRBD1. The V and J ends lost 11 bases and 2 bases, in that order; junction bases with no gene match: 9. The CDR3 extends over 14 amino acids. CDR1 and CDR2 from the germline V gene are MDHEN and SYDVKM.

The V call is TRBV6-5, the J call TRBJ2-2; D possibly uses TRBD1 or TRBD2 (5 bases each). From germline, CDR1 is MNHEY and CDR2 SVGAGI. V was pared by 8 bases and J by 6 bases, with 19 bases between. The CDR3 has 15 amino acids. The CDR3 is CASRPPGANAGELFF. DNA for the CDR3: TGTGCCAGCCGTCCCCCCGGGGCTAATGCCGGGGAGCTGTTTTTT.

This chain links TRBV15 with TRBJ2-3; D not certain. There are 18 residues in the CDR3. V lost 1 base and J lost 0, with 17 bases in between. Germline V gene data show CDR1 as LNHNV and CDR2 as YYDKDF (reference sequence). The CDR3: CATSRVVAITASTDTQYF. The CDR3 DNA follows: TGTGCCACCAGCAGAGTGGTCGCAATTACCGCTAGCACAGATACGCAGTATTTT.

This clone occurred once. J is TRBJ1-2 and V is TRBV5-1, with D perhaps TRBD1 (5 bases). The V end lost 4 bases, the J end lost 3 bases, and 16 bases lay between the germline ends. Germline assignment: CDR1 SGHRS and CDR2 YFSETQ. This CDR3 spans 15 amino acids. CDR3 sequence reads: CASSPGAGNDYGYTF. The CDR3 nucleotides are TGCGCCAGCAGCCCCGGTGCAGGGAACGACTATGGCTACACCTTC.

The chain joins TRBV11-2 to TRBJ2-3, with a tentative D call TRBD2 (6 bases). CDR3 size: 16 residues. Germline CDR1 is SGHAT and CDR2 is FQNNGV. Deletions cut 5 bases from V and 4 bases from J, with 19 bases between. The CDR3 nucleotides read TGTGCCAGCAGCCCCCCGGGGAGGCCTATCCCAGATACGCAGTATTTT. Translating it yields CASSPPGRPIPDTQYF. Filled out from reference TRBV11-2 and TRBJ2-3, the complete variable domain reads EAGVAQSPRYKIIEKRQSVAFWCNPISGHATLYWYQQILGQGPKLLIQFQNNGVVDDSQLPKDRFSAERLKGVDSTLKIQPAKLEDSAVYLCASSPPGRPIPDTQYFGPGTRLTVL.

The V gene is TRBV11-1, the J gene TRBJ1-2, with D perhaps TRBD1 (6 bases). CDR3 size: 15 residues. The V end was cut by 1 base, the J end by 3 bases, with 12 bases between. CDR1 is SGHAT and CDR2 is FQDESV in the germline V gene (reference sequence). The CDR3 coding sequence is TGTGCCAGCAGCTTAGGGGACAAAGGATACTATGGCTACACCTTC. It specifies CASSLGDKGYYGYTF.

V usage is TRBV7-9 and J usage is TRBJ1-2; weak D call: TRBD1 (5 bases). Germline CDR1 SEHNR, CDR2 FQNEAQ (reference sequence). The V gene lost 5 bases and the J gene lost 3 bases, with 16 bases spanning the gap. This CDR3 region has 15 residues. The CDR3 spells CASSGAGQGDYGYTF. CDR3 in DNA: TGTGCCAGCAGCGGGGCCGGGCAGGGCGACTATGGCTACACCTTC.

The CDR3: CASSRDRVWSQPQHF. The CDR3 DNA reads as TGTGCCAGCAGCCGAGACAGGGTGTGGTCTCAGCCCCAGCATTTT. This rearrangement joins TRBV6-5 to TRBJ1-5, with 7 bases lining up with TRBD1. Germline V gene data show CDR1 as MNHEY and CDR2 as SVGAGI. V gave up 6 bases and J gave up 6 bases; unmatched junction bases: 11. The CDR3 extends over 15 amino acids.

The chain joins TRBV4-2 to TRBJ1-5; the D is unclear. The CDR3 consists of 14 residues. Trimming removed 7 bases from V and 0 bases from J, with 10 bases in between. Germline assignment: CDR1 LGHNA and CDR2 YNFKEQ. CDR3 bases: TGTGCCAGCACGTTGGTTGGTAGCAATCAGCCCCAGCATTTT. It codes for CASTLVGSNQPQHF.

The chain recombines TRBV19 with TRBJ2-7; 7 positions agree with TRBD1. The V gene end was trimmed by 3 bases and the J gene end by 0 bases; junction bases not matched to a gene: 2. CDR1 and CDR2 (germline): LNHDA, SQIVND (reference sequence). The CDR3 runs to 14 residues. CDR3 region: CASSIPGGSYEQYF. The CDR3 coding sequence is TGTGCCAGTAGTATTCCAGGGGGCTCCTACGAGCAGTACTTC.